The clone carrying this T cell receptor (beta chain) was recorded a few times. Its target is unknown. PCR involved 60 Vbeta and 13 Jbeta primers. The protocol was immunoSEQ multiplex PCR, while the TCRdb copy is restricted to in-frame clones and leaves out a portion. The repertoire holds 100,000 to 150,000 clones, with around 79% as singletons. These data belong to a study of cytomegalovirus exposure and HLA in healthy donors. Study-level results: TRBV6-2, TRBV6-3 and other indistinguishable V segments were excluded. There were under 200 TCR beta chains listed as cytomegalovirus-associated.

Trimming cost V 0 bases and J 0 bases, with 9 bases left between them. CDR1 is SGHVS and CDR2 is FQNEAQ in the germline V gene. The CDR3 sequence is 15 residues long. Healthy individuals who donated bone marrow served as the donors. Sequences were obtained from PBMCs. This sequence was found in a woman aged 40 to 50 in good health and CMV-seronegative. The chain combines TRBV7-8 with TRBJ2-7, with D perhaps TRBD1 (6 bases). CDR3 coding DNA: TGTGCCAGCAGCTTAGCGCAGGGGCCCTCCTACGAGCAGTACTTC. It is translated as CASSLAQGPSYEQYF.